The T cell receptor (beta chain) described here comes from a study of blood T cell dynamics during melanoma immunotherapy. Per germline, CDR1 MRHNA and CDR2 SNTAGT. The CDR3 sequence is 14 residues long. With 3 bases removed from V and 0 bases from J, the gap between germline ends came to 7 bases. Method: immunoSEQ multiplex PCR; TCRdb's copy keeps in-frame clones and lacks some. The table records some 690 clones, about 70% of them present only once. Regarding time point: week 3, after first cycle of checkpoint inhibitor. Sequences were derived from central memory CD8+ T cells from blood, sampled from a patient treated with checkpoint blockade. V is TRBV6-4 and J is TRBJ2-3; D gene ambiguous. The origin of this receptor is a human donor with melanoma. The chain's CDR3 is CASSEGSSTDTQYF. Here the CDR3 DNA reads TGTGCCAGCAGTGAGGGATCTAGCACAGATACGCAGTATTTT.